The clone carrying this T cell receptor beta chain has at least ten counts. These data originate in a study of T cell repertoires in cytomegalovirus infection. V lost 5 bases, J lost 1 base, and 9 bases lay in between. Per the germline V gene, CDR1 is SGHTA and CDR2 is FQGNSA. The CDR3 length is 13 residues. TCRdb re-derived calls from the reads in MiXCR, one entry per CDR3 protein. The repertoire holds fewer than 200,000 distinct CDR3 sequences, with 8% to 10% as singletons. The specimen sequenced was PBMCs. This clonotype was obtained from a human donor in good health (CMV status not recorded). Some clones in this sample may be carry-over from other donors' samples. The chain combines TRBV7-2 with TRBJ2-7; D not certain. CDR3 nucleotides: TGTGCCAGCAGCCTGGGTATTTCCTACGAGCAGTACTTC. It encodes CASSLGISYEQYF.